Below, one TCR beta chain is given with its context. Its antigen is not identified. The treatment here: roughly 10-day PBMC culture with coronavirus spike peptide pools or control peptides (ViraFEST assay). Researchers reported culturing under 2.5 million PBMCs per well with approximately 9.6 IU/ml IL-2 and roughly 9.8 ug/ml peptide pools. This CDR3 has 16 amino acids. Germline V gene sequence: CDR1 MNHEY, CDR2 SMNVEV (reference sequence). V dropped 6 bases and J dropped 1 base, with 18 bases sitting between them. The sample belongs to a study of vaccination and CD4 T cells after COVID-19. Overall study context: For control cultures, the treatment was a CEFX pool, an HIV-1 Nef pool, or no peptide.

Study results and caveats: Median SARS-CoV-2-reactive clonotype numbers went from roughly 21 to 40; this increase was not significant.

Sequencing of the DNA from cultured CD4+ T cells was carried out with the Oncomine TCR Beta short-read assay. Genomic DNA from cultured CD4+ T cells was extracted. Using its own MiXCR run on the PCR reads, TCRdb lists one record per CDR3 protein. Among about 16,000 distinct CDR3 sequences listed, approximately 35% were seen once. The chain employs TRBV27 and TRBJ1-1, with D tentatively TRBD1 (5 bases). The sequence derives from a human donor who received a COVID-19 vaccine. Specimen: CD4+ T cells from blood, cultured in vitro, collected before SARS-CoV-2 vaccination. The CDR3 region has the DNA TGTGCCAGCAGCAGAACTCTTGGACAACGGAACACTGAAGCTTTCTTT. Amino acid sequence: CASSRTLGQRNTEAFF.